This T cell receptor beta chain was documented in a study of blood T cell repertoires in COVID-19. Study information: The United States, Italy and Spain were the sources of the acute and convalescent COVID-19 samples. T cells, B-cell-depleted T cells, or PBMCs provided the cDNA or gDNA that served as material.

Authors' data handling: Estimated nucleated cell counts came from reference gene primer amplification. The assay was immunoSEQ multiplex PCR, and TCRdb's table has in-frame clones only and misses some. D and trimming were read from the DNA, whereas the V and J calls and clone size are those reported in that table. Altogether 240,000 or so clones are present, around 84% being singletons, with the ten largest covering under 9%. CDR3 size: 14 residues. CDR1 DFQATT and CDR2 SNEGSKA come from the germline V gene (reference sequence). The V and J ends lost 3 bases and 2 bases respectively, with 14 bases between them.

The sequencing input was peripheral blood. The chain uses TRBV20-1 and TRBJ2-7; D is perhaps TRBD1 (6 bases). This clonotype was obtained from a woman in her sixties or seventies with active or convalescent COVID-19. The CDR3 bases are TGCAGTGCTAGTTCGGGCTGGGGGCCCTACGAGCAGTACTTC. Residues: CSASSGWGPYEQYF.